The text below deals with one T cell receptor (beta chain). Its cognate antigen is unknown. V dropped 3 bases and J dropped 6 bases, with 18 bases sitting between them. CDR1 is LNHDA and CDR2 is SQIVND in the germline V gene (reference sequence). This CDR3 spans 16 amino acids. Sample treatment: approximately 9-day PBMC culture with coronavirus spike peptide pools or control peptides (ViraFEST assay). The culture of two million PBMCs per well included 9.5 to 10 IU/ml IL-2 and about 10 ug/ml peptide pools. The data stem from a study of vaccination and CD4 T cells after COVID-19. In the study overall: Samples taken post-COVID came a median about 100 days after diagnosis, ranging from 35 to 161. Cells were stimulated with overlapping spike peptides from SARS-CoV-2, HCoV-NL63, HCoV-OC43 and HCoV-229E.

Sequencing of DNA taken from cultured CD4+ T cells relied on the Oncomine TCR Beta short-read assay. Researchers extracted genomic DNA from CD4+ T cells that had been cultured. MiXCR, run by TCRdb on the PCR reads, gives a single entry per CDR3 protein. The sample holds about 11,000 distinct CDR3 sequences, roughly half seen once. Sequenced input: CD4+ T cells from blood, cultured in vitro. The rearrangement uses TRBV19 and TRBJ1-5, with a possible D match to TRBD1 (6 bases). This TCR derives from a human donor who had recovered from COVID-19. The CDR3 sequence is CASSISWGGGRQPQHF. The CDR3 DNA reads TGTGCCAGTAGTATCTCCTGGGGAGGGGGTCGTCAGCCCCAGCATTTT.